This is a list of T cell receptor beta chains from one sample in a study of CD8 T cell repertoires and HIV-1 epitope variants. Their cognate antigens are unknown. Some clones are missing from TCRdb's copy, which holds only in-frame ones; the method was immunoSEQ multiplex PCR. This repertoire shows 6,000 or so clones, around three fifths found once; its top ten account for over 40%. Sequenced input: cultured CD8+ T cells derived from PBMCs. These receptors were collected from a male donor with HIV. The CDR3 runs from the conserved cysteine through the conserved F or W. Each record gives: J gene, V gene, CDR3 protein.

TRBJ1-6,TRBV2,CASSPLGAAYNSPLHF
TRBJ1-2,TRBV19,CASSIGGPRGGGYTF
TRBJ1-2,TRBV7-8,CASSSQSPGHGYTF
TRBJ1-2,TRBV19,CASSNSDRSSNYGYTF
TRBJ1-1,TRBV4-1,CASSPSALNTEAFF
TRBJ1-1,TRBV13,CASSLDSMNTEAFF
TRBJ2-7,TRBV27,CASSLSAGPYEQYF
TRBJ1-5,TRBV18,CASSLGDRFSPQHF
TRBJ2-7,TRBV27,CASRSTGDSYEQYF
TRBJ1-1,TRBV4-2,CASSQVNTEAFF
TRBJ2-7,TRBV27,CASSVSSGTVSYEQYF
TRBJ1-1,TRBV5-1,CASSHNGQGGNTEAFF
TRBJ2-1,TRBV5-4,CASSNSGSGSYNEQFF
TRBJ2-3,TRBV5-1,CASSLGGASDTQYF
TRBJ1-2,TRBV27,CASSLAGEERYGYTF
TRBJ2-2,TRBV2,CASKSTYANTGELFF
TRBJ1-2,TRBV5-1,CASSLGTGSNGYTF
TRBJ1-2,TRBV4-3,CASSQEVGQGLYYGYTF
TRBJ1-6,TRBV2,CASSGDSHSPLHF
TRBJ2-3,TRBV2,CASSEDTQYF
TRBJ1-2,TRBV13,CASSSGTGANYGYTF
TRBJ2-7,TRBV29-1,CSVGPGNLEQYF
TRBJ1-1,TRBV28,CASSLIREDLNTEAFF
TRBJ2-7,TRBV7-6,CASSLAVQGASEQYF
TRBJ2-5,TRBV5-1,CASSPVSGQQETQYF
TRBJ2-5,TRBV7-9,CASSLARGGPETQYF
TRBJ1-4,TRBV28,CASNGETPEKLFF
TRBJ2-7,TRBV25-1,CASSVEGHYEQYF
TRBJ2-7,TRBV9,CASSAEGGQPNYEQYF
TRBJ2-5,TRBV27,CASSPTGTSGGLETQYF
TRBJ1-2,TRBV4-2,CASSQDPGQGANYGYTF
TRBJ2-5,TRBV9,CASSDISGGLQETQYF
TRBJ2-4,TRBV4-3,CASSPTSGLSKNIQYF
TRBJ1-1,TRBV6-4,CSITGTMNTEAFF
TRBJ1-2,TRBV5-4,CASSLYPQDINYGYTF
TRBJ2-7,TRBV6-5,CASSWGGAGRGEQYF
TRBJ2-7,TRBV5-6,CASSLGDSDSYEQYF
TRBJ2-7,TRBV19,CASSMPDPSSYEQYF
TRBJ2-1,TRBV2,CASSESTSGNEQFF
TRBJ2-7,TRBV5-1,CASSLEAGGYEQYF
TRBJ1-1,TRBV27,CASSLSQGIPTEAFF
TRBJ2-1,TRBV30,CAWNPSGRGEQFF
TRBJ1-1,TRBV9,CASSPGGETNTEAFF
TRBJ1-5,TRBV6-1,CASRSGQGKQPQHF
TRBJ1-1,TRBV5-6,CASSLEGPFTEAFF
TRBJ2-3,TRBV9,CASSPGTTDTDTQYF
TRBJ1-5,TRBV25-1,CASSATGGNQPQHF
TRBJ1-1,TRBV5-1,CASSSEGASDTEAFF